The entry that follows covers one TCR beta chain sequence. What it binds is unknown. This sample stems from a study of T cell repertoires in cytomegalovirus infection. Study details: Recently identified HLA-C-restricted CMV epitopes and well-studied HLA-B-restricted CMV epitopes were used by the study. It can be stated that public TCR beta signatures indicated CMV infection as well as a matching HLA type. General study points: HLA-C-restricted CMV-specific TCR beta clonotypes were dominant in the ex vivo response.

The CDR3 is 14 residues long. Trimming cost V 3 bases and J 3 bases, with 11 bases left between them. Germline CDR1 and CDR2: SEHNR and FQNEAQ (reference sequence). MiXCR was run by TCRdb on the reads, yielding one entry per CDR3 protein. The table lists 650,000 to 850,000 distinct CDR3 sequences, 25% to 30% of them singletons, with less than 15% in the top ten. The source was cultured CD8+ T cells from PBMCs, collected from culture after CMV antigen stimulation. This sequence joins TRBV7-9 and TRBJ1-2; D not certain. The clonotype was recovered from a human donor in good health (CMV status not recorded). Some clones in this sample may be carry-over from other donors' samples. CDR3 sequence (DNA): TGTGCCAGCAGCTTCTCGGAGTCTTACTATGGCTACACCTTC. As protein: CASSFSESYYGYTF.